This T cell receptor beta chain was observed in a study of immune cell composition in non-small cell lung cancer. As for this clone: The antigen remains unidentified.

Germline CDR1 SEHNR, CDR2 FQNEAQ (reference sequence). The CDR3 is 17 residues long. Trimming took 3 bases from V and 2 from J; bases not matched to a gene: 7. Study-wide results and caveats: Top 10 clone scores and clonality were higher in squamous than adenocarcinoma. Around 75% of squamous and under 35% of adenocarcinoma cases had tumour-associated clones >0.5%.

Some clones are missing from TCRdb's copy, which holds only in-frame ones; the method was immunoSEQ multiplex PCR. This sample has 2,500 to 3,500 clones, with under 80% found just once. V and J are TRBV7-9 and TRBJ2-6, with 7 positions matching TRBD1. This sequence was found in a human donor with non-small cell lung cancer. Material: lung tumor tissue. CDR3 sequence (DNA): TGTGCCAGCAGCTTCGACAGGGTTGGCACTGGGGCCAACGTCCTGACTTTC. Its protein is CASSFDRVGTGANVLTF.